Shown below are 17 T cell receptor beta chains from a single sample sequenced in a study of T-cell reconstitution after alpha-beta-depleted transplantation in children. The library targeted TCRbeta and was prepared with unique molecular identifiers. MiXCR was run by TCRdb on the PCR reads, yielding one entry per CDR3 protein. The sample carries about 870,000 distinct CDR3 sequences, around 15% recorded once. The sequences come from PBMCs, mostly from graft donor cells, collected 360 days after TCRalphabeta/CD19-depleted stem cell transplant. The receptors here all came from a male patient between 5 and 17 years old who had a stem cell transplant for acute lymphoblastic leukemia, so the T cells may come from the graft donor.

V and J are TRBV2 and TRBJ1-5, with 10 nucleotides matching TRBD1. The V segment lost 6 bases and the J segment 4 bases; nucleotides outside the gene matches: 6. The length of the CDR3 is 15 residues. Germline CDR1 and CDR2: SNHLY and FYNNEI. Written as DNA, the CDR3 is TGTGCCAGCAGATCCGGACAGGGGGGAAATCAGCCCCAGCATTTT. Translation: CASRSGQGGNQPQHF. Full variable domain (rest looked up from reference TRBV2 and TRBJ1-5): EPEVTQTPSHQVTQMGQEVILRCVPISNHLYFYWYRQILGQKVEFLVSFYNNEISEKSEIFDDQFSVERPDGSNFTLKIRSTKLEDSAMYFCASRSGQGGNQPQHFGDGTRLSIL.

Ten or more counts support this clonotype. V is TRBV20-1 and J is TRBJ2-1, with TRBD2 identical over 14 bases. This CDR3 has 15 residues. In germline, CDR1 is DFQATT, CDR2 SNEGSKA (reference sequence). The J segment lost 6 bases and the V segment lost 2 bases, leaving 3 bases of the junction unmatched. The DNA of the CDR3 is TGCAGTGCTAGATCGACTAGCGGGAGGGCCAATGAGCAGTTCTTC. Encoded protein: CSARSTSGRANEQFF.

The table lists this clonotype with a few counts. This chain uses TRBV19 with TRBJ2-7; D might be TRBD1 (6 bases). Trimming removed 7 bases from V and 1 base from J, with 14 bases in between. Looked up from germline, CDR1 is LNHDA and CDR2 is SQIVND (reference sequence). The CDR3 contains 14 residues. CDR3 sequence (DNA): TGTGCCAGTATACCCGGGACACCGTCCTACGAGCAGTACTTC. It encodes CASIPGTPSYEQYF.

The CDR3 coding sequence is TGCGCCAGCAGGGTGACAGGGGCCCTGGAGGAGCAGTACTTC. Amino acid sequence: CASRVTGALEEQYF. The chain has TRBV5-1 and TRBJ2-7; 8 bases agree with TRBD1. V lost 5 bases to trimming and J lost 7 bases; unmatched junction nucleotides: 11. The CDR3 is 14 amino acids. The V gene's germline CDR1 is SGHRS and CDR2 YFSETQ.

This clonotype showed up just a few times. The gene calls are TRBV5-1 and TRBJ2-1; D possibly corresponds to TRBD2 (5 bases). CDR1 is SGHRS and CDR2 is YFSETQ in the germline V gene. V lost 1 base and J 7 bases, leaving 18 bases between the germline ends. The CDR3 totals 16 residues. CDR3 sequence reads: CASSLRIVGVENEQFF. CDR3 nucleotides: TGCGCCAGCAGCTTGAGGATTGTGGGAGTAGAGAATGAGCAGTTCTTC.

This clonotype has at least ten counts. The rearrangement uses TRBV27 and TRBJ1-1; D uncertain. Between the trimmed V and J ends, which lost 6 bases and 11 bases, there was a span of 19 bases. The CDR3 totals 13 residues. CDR1 is MNHEY and CDR2 is SMNVEV in the germline V gene (reference sequence). The CDR3 spells CASSLAGLGVAFF. CDR3 nucleotides: TGTGCCAGCAGCCTCGCGGGCTTGGGAGTTGCTTTCTTT.

This chain joins TRBV7-9 and TRBJ1-1; D remains ambiguous. Germline CDR1 and CDR2: SEHNR and FQNEAQ (reference sequence). The CDR3 is 13 amino acids. The V end lost 5 bases, the J end lost 0 bases, and 7 bases lay between the germline ends. The CDR3 reads CASSRRLNTEAFF. DNA for the CDR3: TGTGCCAGCAGCCGAAGGTTGAACACTGAAGCTTTCTTT.

The table lists this clonotype with many counts. This sequence joins TRBV7-2 and TRBJ2-1; the D gene is possibly TRBD2 (7 bases). There are 16 residues in the CDR3. V was trimmed by 5 bases and J by 8 bases, leaving 22 bases between them. Germline CDR1 is SGHTA and CDR2 is FQGNSA. The CDR3 nucleotides read TGTGCCAGCAGCCCTCGTGTTGACCCGGGGGGCGATGAGCAGTTCTTC. This encodes CASSPRVDPGGDEQFF.

V usage is TRBV20-1 and J usage is TRBJ2-5, with 12 bases fitting TRBD2. Germline V lookup: CDR1 DFQATT, CDR2 SNEGSKA (reference sequence). The CDR3 is 15 amino acids. V lost 4 bases and J lost 4; bases outside the gene matches: 7. CDR3 nucleotide sequence: TGCAGTGCTACCCGACTAGCGGGAGTGGGAGAGACCCAGTACTTC. As protein: CSATRLAGVGETQYF.

This chain links TRBV7-7 with TRBJ2-2; TRBD2 matches at 8 bases. This CDR3 is built from 15 residues. J gave up 5 bases and V 5 bases, and 7 bases lay outside the gene matches. Per germline, CDR1 SSHAT and CDR2 FNYEAQ (reference sequence). CDR3 DNA: TGTGCCAGCAGCGCCAGCGGGGGCGGAACCGGGGAGCTGTTTTTT. It encodes CASSASGGGTGELFF.

In its sample, this clonotype was seen a few times. This chain connects TRBV3-1 to TRBJ1-1, with 8 bases identical to TRBD1. The CDR3 runs to 14 residues. V dropped 2 bases and J dropped 5; count of bases not matched to a gene: 4. From germline, CDR1 is LGHDT and CDR2 YNNKEL (reference sequence). This CDR3 reads CASSQNRGGTEAFF. The CDR3 nucleotides read TGTGCCAGCAGCCAAAACAGGGGGGGAACTGAAGCTTTCTTT.

The rearrangement uses TRBV12-5 and TRBJ2-6, with D unclear. The CDR3 is made up of 16 amino acids. Germline V CDR1 and CDR2: LGHNT, FRNRAP. The V end lost 0 bases, the J end lost 0 bases, and 6 bases lay between the germline ends. The CDR3 region is CASGLVLGSGANVLTF. In DNA, the CDR3 is TGTGCTAGTGGTTTGGTACTGGGCTCTGGGGCCAACGTCCTGACTTTC.

V and J are TRBV4-1 and TRBJ1-6; D gene unclear. V dropped 1 base and J dropped 8 bases, with 12 bases sitting between them. The CDR3 length is 15 residues. Looked up from germline, CDR1 is MGHRA and CDR2 is YSYEKL. The DNA for the CDR3 is TGCGCCAGCAGCCAAGTGAAGGCCTCCCATTCACCCCTCCACTTT. Its translation is CASSQVKASHSPLHF.

This chain links TRBV20-1 with TRBJ2-1; TRBD1 matches 7 bases. In germline, CDR1 is DFQATT, CDR2 SNEGSKA (reference sequence). The CDR3 has 13 amino acids. Trimming took 8 bases from V and 8 from J; bases not matched to a gene: 12. CDR3 DNA sequence: TGCAGTCCACAGGGGAACAGGGGACATGAGCAGTTCTTC. Translating gives CSPQGNRGHEQFF.

This clonotype was observed a few times. The V gene is TRBV7-6, the J gene TRBJ2-2, with D unresolved. The CDR3 loop spans 13 amino acids. Deletions cut 1 base from V and 7 bases from J, with 7 bases between. The V gene's germline CDR1 is SGHVS and CDR2 FNYEAQ. The CDR3 DNA reads TGTGCCAGCAGCTTAGATGGAGTCGGGGAGCTGTTTTTT. Protein sequence: CASSLDGVGELFF.

Ten or more counts support this clonotype. This chain uses TRBV11-2 with TRBJ2-5, with 7 positions matching TRBD2. The CDR3 loop spans 16 amino acids. CDR1 and CDR2 from the germline V gene are SGHAT and FQNNGV. The ends lost 5 bases at V and 3 bases at J; junction bases unmatched: 12. CDR3 coding DNA: TGTGCCAGCAGCCATTACTTCGGGGGGAGTAAAGAGACCCAGTACTTC. This codes for CASSHYFGGSKETQYF.

The V gene is TRBV5-1, the J gene TRBJ2-3, with unresolved D. Trimming removed 3 bases at V and 1 base at J, with 12 bases between. This CDR3 has 15 amino acids. Germline V CDR1 and CDR2: SGHRS, YFSETQ. The CDR3 loop reads CASSSTFVGTDTQYF. The CDR3 DNA reads as TGCGCCAGCAGCTCCACTTTTGTCGGCACAGATACGCAGTATTTT.